This entry lists 2 T cell receptor beta chains sequenced from one sample in a study of cytomegalovirus exposure and HLA in healthy donors. 60 Vbeta and 13 Jbeta primers were used in PCR. Clones were sequenced by immunoSEQ multiplex PCR, and TCRdb holds only the in-frame ones, with some missing. The sample has over 150,000 clones, approximately 80% seen once; the top ten hold around 13%. Sequenced input: PBMCs. These receptors were taken from a woman between 50 and 59 years old in good health and CMV-seronegative.

The CDR3 DNA reads as TGCGCCAGCAGCTTGGCAGATAGCAATCAGCCCCAGCATTTT. It encodes CASSLADSNQPQHF. The rearrangement links TRBV5-1 to TRBJ1-5, with D unresolved. The CDR3 runs 14 residues. Looked up from germline, CDR1 is SGHRS and CDR2 is YFSETQ. The V gene lost 0 bases and the J gene lost 0 bases, with 4 bases spanning the gap.

A few counts support this clone. This sequence joins TRBV28 and TRBJ2-3; 11 bases map to TRBD2. From germline, CDR1 is MDHEN and CDR2 SYDVKM. Trimming at V came to 2 bases and at J to 5 bases, leaving 3 bases not matched to a gene. The CDR3 runs to 15 residues. The CDR3 nucleotides read TGTGCCAGCAGTTTACTAGCGGGAGGTTTAGATACGCAGTATTTT. The encoded protein is CASSLLAGGLDTQYF.